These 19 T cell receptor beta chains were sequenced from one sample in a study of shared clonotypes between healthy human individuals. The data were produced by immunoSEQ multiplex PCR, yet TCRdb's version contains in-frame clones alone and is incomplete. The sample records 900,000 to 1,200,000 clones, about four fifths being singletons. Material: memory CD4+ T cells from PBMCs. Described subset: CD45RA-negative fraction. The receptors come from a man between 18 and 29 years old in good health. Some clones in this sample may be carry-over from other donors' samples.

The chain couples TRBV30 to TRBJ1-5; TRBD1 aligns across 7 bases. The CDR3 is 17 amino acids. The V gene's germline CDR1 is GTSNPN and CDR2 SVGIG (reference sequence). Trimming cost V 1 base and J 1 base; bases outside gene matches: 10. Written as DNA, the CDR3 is TGTGCCTGGAGTGAGAAAGAACAGGGGAAAAGCAATCAGCCCCAGCATTTT. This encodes CAWSEKEQGKSNQPQHF.

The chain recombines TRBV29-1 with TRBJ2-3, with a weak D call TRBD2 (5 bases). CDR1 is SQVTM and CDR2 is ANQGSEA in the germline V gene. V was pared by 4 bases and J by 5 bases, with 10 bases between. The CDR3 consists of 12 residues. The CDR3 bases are TGCAGCGTTGTATCTCGGGGAGATACGCAGTATTTT. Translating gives CSVVSRGDTQYF.

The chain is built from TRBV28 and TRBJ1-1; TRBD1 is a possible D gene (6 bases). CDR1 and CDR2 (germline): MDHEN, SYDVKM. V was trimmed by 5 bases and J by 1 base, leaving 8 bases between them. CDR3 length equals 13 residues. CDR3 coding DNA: TGTGCCAGCAGTCGACAGGCGAACACTGAAGCTTTCTTT. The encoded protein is CASSRQANTEAFF.

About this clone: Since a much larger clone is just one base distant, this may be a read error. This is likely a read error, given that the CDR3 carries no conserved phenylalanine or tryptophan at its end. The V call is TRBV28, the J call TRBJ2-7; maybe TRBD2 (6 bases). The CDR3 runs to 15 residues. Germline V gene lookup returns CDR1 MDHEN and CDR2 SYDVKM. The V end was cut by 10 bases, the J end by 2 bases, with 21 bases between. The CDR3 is CATRAPRGATYEQYL. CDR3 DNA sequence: TGTGCCACTCGTGCTCCACGCGGGGCTACCTACGAGCAGTACCTC.

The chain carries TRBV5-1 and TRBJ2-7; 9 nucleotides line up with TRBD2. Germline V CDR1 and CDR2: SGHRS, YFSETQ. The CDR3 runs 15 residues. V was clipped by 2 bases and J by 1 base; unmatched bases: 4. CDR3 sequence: CASSFKTSGSYEQYF. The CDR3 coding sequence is TGCGCCAGCAGCTTCAAGACTAGCGGATCCTACGAGCAGTACTTC.

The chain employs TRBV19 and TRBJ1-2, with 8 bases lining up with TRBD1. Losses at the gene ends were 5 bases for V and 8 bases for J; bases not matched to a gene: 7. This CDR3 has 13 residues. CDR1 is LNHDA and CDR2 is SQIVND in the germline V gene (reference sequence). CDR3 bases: TGTGCCAGTAGTGCCTGGACAGGGAACGGCTACACCTTC. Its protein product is CASSAWTGNGYTF. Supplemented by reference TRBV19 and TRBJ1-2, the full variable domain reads DGGITQSPKYLFRKEGQNVTLSCEQNLNHDAMYWYRQDPGQGLRLIYYSQIVNDFQKGDIAEGYSVSREKKESFPLTVTSAQKNPTAFYLCASSAWTGNGYTFGSGTRLTVV.

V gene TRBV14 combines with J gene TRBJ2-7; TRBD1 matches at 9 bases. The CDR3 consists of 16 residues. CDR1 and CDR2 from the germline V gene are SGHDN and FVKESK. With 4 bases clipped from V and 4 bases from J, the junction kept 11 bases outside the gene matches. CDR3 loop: CASSPKTGTGIYEQYF. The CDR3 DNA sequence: TGTGCCAGCAGCCCAAAAACCGGGACAGGGATTTACGAGCAGTACTTC.

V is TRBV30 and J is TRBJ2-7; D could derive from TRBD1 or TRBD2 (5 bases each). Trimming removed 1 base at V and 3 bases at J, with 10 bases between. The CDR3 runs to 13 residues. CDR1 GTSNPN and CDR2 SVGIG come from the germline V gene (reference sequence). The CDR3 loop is CAWSGGTGYEQYF. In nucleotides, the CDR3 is TGTGCCTGGAGTGGGGGGACCGGCTACGAGCAGTACTTC.

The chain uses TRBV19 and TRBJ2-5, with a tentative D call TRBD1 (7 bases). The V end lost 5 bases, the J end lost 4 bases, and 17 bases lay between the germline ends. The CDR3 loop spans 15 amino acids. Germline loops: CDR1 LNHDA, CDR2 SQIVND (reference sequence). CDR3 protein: CASSPDRAGRETQYF. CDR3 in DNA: TGTGCCAGTAGTCCCGACAGGGCGGGAAGAGAGACCCAGTACTTC.

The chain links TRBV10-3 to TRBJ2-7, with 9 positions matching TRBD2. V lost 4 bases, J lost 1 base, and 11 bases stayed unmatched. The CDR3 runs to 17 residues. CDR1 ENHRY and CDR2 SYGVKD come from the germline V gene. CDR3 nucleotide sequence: TGTGCCATCAGTGGACTAGCGGCTCCCCTGGCGTCCTACGAGCAGTACTTC. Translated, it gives CAISGLAAPLASYEQYF.

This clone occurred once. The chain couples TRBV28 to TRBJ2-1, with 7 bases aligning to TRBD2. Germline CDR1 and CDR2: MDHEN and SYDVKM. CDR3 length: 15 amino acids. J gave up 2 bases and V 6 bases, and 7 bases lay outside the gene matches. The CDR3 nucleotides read TGTGCCAGCAGAACGGGAGGACTTACCTACAATGAGCAGTTCTTC. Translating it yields CASRTGGLTYNEQFF.

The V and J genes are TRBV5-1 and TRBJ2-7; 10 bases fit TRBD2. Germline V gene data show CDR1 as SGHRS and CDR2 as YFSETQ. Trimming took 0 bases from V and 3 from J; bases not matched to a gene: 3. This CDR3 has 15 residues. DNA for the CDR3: TGCGCCAGCAGCTTGGGGACTAGCGGCCTCTACGAGCAGTACTTC. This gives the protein CASSLGTSGLYEQYF.

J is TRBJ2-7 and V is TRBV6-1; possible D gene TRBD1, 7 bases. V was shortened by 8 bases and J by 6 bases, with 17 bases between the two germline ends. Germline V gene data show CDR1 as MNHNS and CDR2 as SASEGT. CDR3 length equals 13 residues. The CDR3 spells CASRGTVSGEQYF. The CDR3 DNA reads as TGTGCCAGCCGCGGGACAGTTAGTGGCGAGCAGTACTTC.

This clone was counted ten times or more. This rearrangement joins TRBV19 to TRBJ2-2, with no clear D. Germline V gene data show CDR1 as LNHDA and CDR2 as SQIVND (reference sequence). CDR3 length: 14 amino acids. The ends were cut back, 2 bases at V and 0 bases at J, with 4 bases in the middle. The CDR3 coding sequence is TGTGCCAGTAGTATACAAGCGAACACCGGGGAGCTGTTTTTT. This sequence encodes CASSIQANTGELFF.

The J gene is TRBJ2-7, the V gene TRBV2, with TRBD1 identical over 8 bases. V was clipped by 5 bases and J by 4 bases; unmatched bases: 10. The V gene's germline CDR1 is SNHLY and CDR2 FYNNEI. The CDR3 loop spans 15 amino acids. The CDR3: CASSPDREILYEQYF. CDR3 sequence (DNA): TGTGCCAGCAGTCCGGACAGGGAAATTCTATACGAGCAGTACTTC.

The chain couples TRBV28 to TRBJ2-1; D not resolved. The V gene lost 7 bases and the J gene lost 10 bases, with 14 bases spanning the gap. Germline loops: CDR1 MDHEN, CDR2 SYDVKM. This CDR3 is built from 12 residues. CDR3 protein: CASTSPHSEQFF. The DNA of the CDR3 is TGTGCCAGCACCTCCCCTCATAGCGAGCAGTTCTTC.

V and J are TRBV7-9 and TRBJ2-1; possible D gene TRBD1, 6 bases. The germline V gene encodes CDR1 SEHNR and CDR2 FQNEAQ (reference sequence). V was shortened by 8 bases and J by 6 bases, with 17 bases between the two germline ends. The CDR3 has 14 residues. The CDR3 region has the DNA TGTGCCAGCGAGGGAACACAGGGAAGCAATGAGCAGTTCTTC. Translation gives CASEGTQGSNEQFF. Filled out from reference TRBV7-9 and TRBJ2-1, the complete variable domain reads DTGVSQNPRHKITKRGQNVTFRCDPISEHNRLYWYRQTLGQGPEFLTYFQNEAQLEKSRLLSDRFSAERPKGSFSTLEIQRTEQGDSAMYLCASEGTQGSNEQFFGPGTRLTVL.

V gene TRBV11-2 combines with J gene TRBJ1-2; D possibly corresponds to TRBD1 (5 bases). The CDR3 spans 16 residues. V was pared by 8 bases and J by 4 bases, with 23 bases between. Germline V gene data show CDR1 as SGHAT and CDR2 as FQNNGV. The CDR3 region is CASSRGTSRGPYGYTF. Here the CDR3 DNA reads TGTGCCAGCTCCCGAGGGACTTCGAGGGGCCCCTATGGCTACACCTTC.

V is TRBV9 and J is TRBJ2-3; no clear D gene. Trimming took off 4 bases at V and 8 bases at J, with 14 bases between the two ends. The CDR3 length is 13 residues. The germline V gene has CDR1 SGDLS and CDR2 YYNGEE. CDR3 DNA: TGTGCCAGCAGCCCCGTCAGGCAGTCTACGCAGTATTTT. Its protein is CASSPVRQSTQYF.